This TCR beta chain was profiled in a study of spatial heterogeneity in lung cancer. As for the study in general: Follow-up PBMC specimens underwent sequencing when available; their median timing was approximately 26 months after resection.

Germline V lookup: CDR1 DFQATT, CDR2 SNEGSKA (reference sequence). J lost 2 bases, V lost 2 bases, and 7 bases had no gene match. The CDR3 length is 15 residues. Time point in this sample: blood at routine non-recurrence follow-up after resection. TCRdb re-called the 5' RACE reads with MiXCR, one entry per CDR3 protein. The sample contains about 70,000 distinct CDR3 sequences, approximately 8.9% of which appear only once. This clonotype showed up many times. This specimen was PBMCs, taken at follow-up. The TCR was taken from a female donor with early-stage non-small cell lung cancer. The gene calls are TRBV20-1 and TRBJ2-3; 7 bases match TRBD2. The CDR3 region has the DNA TGCAGTGCTAGACTAGCGGCCCTCTCCACAGATACGCAGTATTTT. As protein: CSARLAALSTDTQYF.